These 5 T cell receptor beta chains were sequenced from one sample in a study of siplizumab effects on memory and regulatory T cells. TCRdb's copy holds only in-frame clones and misses some; the assay was immunoSEQ multiplex PCR. Here the sample spans about 80,000 clones, 85% to 95% being singletons. The sequencing input was CD8+ T cells sorted from blood. These receptors were collected from a human donor in good health.

The gene calls are TRBV6-5 and TRBJ2-2; no definite D call. Deletions cut 2 bases from V and 2 bases from J, with 9 bases between. The CDR3 is made up of 15 amino acids. Germline V gene data show CDR1 as MNHEY and CDR2 as SVGAGI. CDR3 protein: CASSYTLGNTGELFF. The DNA of the CDR3 is TGTGCCAGCAGTTACACCCTCGGAAACACCGGGGAGCTGTTTTTT.

The gene calls are TRBV9 and TRBJ1-2, with D maybe TRBD1 (5 bases). Germline lookup yields CDR1 SGDLS and CDR2 YYNGEE. V shed 4 bases and J shed 3 bases, with 16 bases lying between them. This CDR3 region has 15 residues. CDR3 sequence reads: CASSPTGGADYGYTF. CDR3 coding DNA: TGTGCCAGCAGCCCTACCGGAGGGGCGGACTATGGCTACACCTTC. Full variable domain (remainder filled in from reference TRBV9 and TRBJ1-2): DSGVTQTPKHLITATGQRVTLRCSPRSGDLSVYWYQQSLDQGLQFLIQYYNGEERAKGNILERFSAQQFPDLHSELNLSSLELGDSALYFCASSPTGGADYGYTFGSGTRLTVV.

The chain links TRBV19 to TRBJ2-1; 8 positions agree with TRBD2. This CDR3 has 15 amino acids. Germline assignment: CDR1 LNHDA and CDR2 SQIVND (reference sequence). The V segment lost 3 bases and the J segment 6 bases; nucleotides outside the gene matches: 7. CDR3 bases: TGTGCCAGTAGTATTAGCGGGATATCTGTCAATGAGCAGTTCTTC. Its translation is CASSISGISVNEQFF. Combining the CDR3 with reference TRBV19 and TRBJ2-1 gives the whole variable domain DGGITQSPKYLFRKEGQNVTLSCEQNLNHDAMYWYRQDPGQGLRLIYYSQIVNDFQKGDIAEGYSVSREKKESFPLTVTSAQKNPTAFYLCASSISGISVNEQFFGPGTRLTVL.

V is TRBV7-9 and J is TRBJ2-1; 9 bases align to TRBD2. CDR1 SEHNR and CDR2 FQNEAQ come from the germline V gene (reference sequence). V gave up 5 bases and J gave up 8 bases; unmatched junction bases: 10. This CDR3 has 15 residues. The DNA of the CDR3 is TGTGCCAGCAGCGTTCCGGGACTAGCAAGGGATGAGCAGTTCTTC. This codes for CASSVPGLARDEQFF. Full variable domain (missing parts from reference TRBV7-9 and TRBJ2-1): DTGVSQNPRHKITKRGQNVTFRCDPISEHNRLYWYRQTLGQGPEFLTYFQNEAQLEKSRLLSDRFSAERPKGSFSTLEIQRTEQGDSAMYLCASSVPGLARDEQFFGPGTRLTVL.

The chain uses TRBV6-4 and TRBJ2-7; no reliable D call. CDR3 length: 13 amino acids. Germline lookup yields CDR1 MRHNA and CDR2 SNTAGT. Trimming removed 6 bases at V and 0 bases at J, with 9 bases between. This CDR3 reads CASRSASSYEQYF. The CDR3, as DNA: TGTGCCAGCAGGTCCGCTAGCTCCTACGAGCAGTACTTC.